These 5 T cell receptor beta chains share one sample of origin, sequenced in a study of PD-1 blockade in classical Hodgkin lymphoma. Time point indicated: cycle 4 day 1 (C4D1), after more than 5 weeks of nivolumab. Each of the patients experienced relapse following autologous stem cell transplantation, and their brentuximab vedotin exposure differed. Magnetic negative selection was used to purify CD4+ T cells from thawed PBMCs. TCRdb's table, derived via immunoSEQ multiplex PCR, lists solely in-frame clones and lacks some. The repertoire holds 29,000 or so clones, with approximately 78% as singletons. The source was CD4+ T cells from blood, collected before the fourth cycle of nivolumab. These receptors were obtained from a human donor with classical Hodgkin lymphoma.

The chain uses TRBV7-6 and TRBJ1-5; TRBD1 matches at 10 bases. The ends lost 4 bases at V and 4 bases at J; junction bases unmatched: 4. The V gene's germline CDR1 is SGHVS and CDR2 FNYEAQ. The CDR3 consists of 15 residues. The CDR3 loop reads CASSSGTGVNQPQHF. In DNA, the CDR3 is TGTGCCAGCAGCTCCGGGACAGGGGTTAATCAGCCCCAGCATTTT.

The genes are TRBV7-9 and TRBJ2-7; D is undetermined. The CDR3 is made up of 13 amino acids. Germline lookup yields CDR1 SEHNR and CDR2 FQNEAQ (reference sequence). Trimming cost V 8 bases and J 0 bases, with 11 bases left between them. The CDR3 region is CASQFLSSYEQYF. As DNA, the CDR3 is TGTGCCAGCCAGTTTCTGAGCTCCTACGAGCAGTACTTC.

V and J are TRBV5-1 and TRBJ2-5, with unresolved D. V lost 2 bases and J lost 5, with 7 bases in between. In germline, CDR1 is SGHRS, CDR2 YFSETQ. There are 12 residues in the CDR3. CDR3 sequence: CASSLVSETQYF. The CDR3 DNA sequence: TGCGCCAGCAGCTTAGTTTCGGAGACCCAGTACTTC.

The CDR3 region has the DNA TGTGCCAGCAGCCAAACCTTTGGCAGGGCGAGCGGTGGCTACACCTTC. It yields the protein CASSQTFGRASGGYTF. This rearrangement joins TRBV7-9 to TRBJ1-2; tentative D call: TRBD1 (5 bases). Germline CDR1 SEHNR, CDR2 FQNEAQ (reference sequence). With 5 bases removed from V and 7 bases from J, the gap between germline ends came to 23 bases. The CDR3 is made up of 16 amino acids.

CDR3 sequence (DNA): TGTGCCAGCTCAAAGGGAACTGGAAACACCATATATTTT. Its translation: CASSKGTGNTIYF. The V call is TRBV18, the J call TRBJ1-3; D unclear. CDR1 and CDR2 from the germline V gene are KGHSH and LQKENI. The V gene lost 5 bases and the J gene lost 2 bases, with 7 bases spanning the gap. There are 13 residues in the CDR3.